This TCR beta chain emerged from a study of Ad26.COV2.S vaccination and SARS-CoV-2 variants. V was cut by 5 bases and J by 4 bases, with 12 bases left in between. CDR1 MDHEN and CDR2 SYDVKM come from the germline V gene. This CDR3 region has 13 residues. Treatment of the sample: 15 to 20 received Ad26.COV2.S at low or high dose, single or two shots; about five received placebo; per-sample allocation not given. Day 63 after the first injection of vaccine or placebo was the sampling time. Assay: immunoSEQ multiplex PCR; the TCRdb copy retains only in-frame clones and omits some. The data show 380,000 or so clones, 86% seen once.

The input for sequencing was peripheral blood, taken in a trial of Ad26.COV2.S vaccine versus placebo. This TCR came from a person aged 18 to 65 who received the Ad26.COV2.S COVID-19 vaccine or a placebo. J is TRBJ2-7 and V is TRBV28, with D possibly matching TRBD1 (6 bases). CDR3 residues: CASSRTAFYEQYF. The CDR3 DNA reads as TGTGCCAGCAGTAGGACAGCTTTTTACGAGCAGTACTTC. Drawing the rest from reference TRBV28 and TRBJ2-7, the complete variable domain is DVKVTQSSRYLVKRTGEKVFLECVQDMDHENMFWYRQDPGLGLRLIYFSYDVKMKEKGDIPEGYSVSREKKERFSLILESASTNQTSMYLCASSRTAFYEQYFGPGTRLTVT.